This is a list of T cell receptor beta chains from one sample in a study of blood T cell repertoires in COVID-19. Here immunoSEQ multiplex PCR was the method, and the copy in TCRdb shows in-frame clones only, minus some. This table has 150,000 to 200,000 clones, approximately 88% appearing once. What was sequenced was peripheral blood. Every receptor here comes from a man aged 55 to 70 with acute or convalescent COVID-19. Both conserved end residues are part of each CDR3. Fields, in order: CDR3 length, clone size, J gene, D gene, V gene, CDR3 protein, CDR3 DNA. A D gene is named only where the DNA matches it firmly. Clone size is stated in some rows and not others, as once, few, many or a class when expanded.

len: 14
abundance: .
j_gene: TRBJ1-5
d_gene: .
v_gene: TRBV27
CDR3aa: CASSINGYNQPQHF
CDR3nt: TGTGCCAGCAGTATAAACGGGTACAATCAGCCCCAGCATTTT

len: 15
abundance: once
j_gene: TRBJ2-1
d_gene: .
v_gene: TRBV4-1
CDR3aa: CASSQRADSYNEQFF
CDR3nt: TGCGCCAGCAGCCAGCGGGCAGACTCCTACAATGAGCAGTTCTTC

len: 17
abundance: .
j_gene: TRBJ1-6
d_gene: TRBD1
v_gene: TRBV9
CDR3aa: CASSSQGQEEYNSPLHF
CDR3nt: TGTGCCAGCAGCTCCCAGGGACAGGAAGAGTATAATTCACCCCTCCACTTT

len: 13
abundance: .
j_gene: TRBJ1-2
d_gene: .
v_gene: TRBV2
CDR3aa: CASSEGRNYGYTF
CDR3nt: TGTGCCAGCAGTGAAGGCAGGAACTATGGCTACACCTTC

len: 16
abundance: .
j_gene: TRBJ1-2
d_gene: TRBD1
v_gene: TRBV10-3
CDR3aa: CAISTPGQGSADGYTF
CDR3nt: TGTGCCATCAGTACCCCGGGACAGGGGAGCGCGGATGGCTACACCTTC

len: 12
abundance: .
j_gene: TRBJ2-7
d_gene: .
v_gene: TRBV4-1
CDR3aa: CASGGGVREQYF
CDR3nt: TGCGCCAGCGGAGGAGGGGTCCGCGAGCAGTACTTC

len: 16
abundance: .
j_gene: TRBJ2-5
d_gene: TRBD2
v_gene: TRBV3-1/TRBV3-2
CDR3aa: CASSQPSGGAYETQYF
CDR3nt: TGTGCCAGCAGCCAGCCTAGCGGGGGGGCGTATGAGACCCAGTACTTC

len: 14
abundance: .
j_gene: TRBJ2-5
d_gene: TRBD1
v_gene: TRBV7-3
CDR3aa: CASSFGQGWETQYF
CDR3nt: TGTGCCAGCAGCTTCGGACAGGGCTGGGAGACCCAGTACTTC

len: 12
abundance: once
j_gene: TRBJ1-1
d_gene: TRBD1
v_gene: TRBV11-1
CDR3aa: CASSPRDSEAFF
CDR3nt: TGTGCCAGCAGCCCAAGGGACAGTGAAGCTTTCTTT

len: 12
abundance: .
j_gene: TRBJ1-5
d_gene: .
v_gene: TRBV30
CDR3aa: CAWSGGSQPQHF
CDR3nt: TGTGCCTGGAGTGGTGGGAGCCAGCCCCAGCATTTT

len: 13
abundance: .
j_gene: TRBJ1-1
d_gene: .
v_gene: TRBV2
CDR3aa: CATQGHMNTEAFF
CDR3nt: TGTGCCACACAGGGCCACATGAACACTGAAGCTTTCTTT

len: 16
abundance: few
j_gene: TRBJ2-7
d_gene: TRBD2
v_gene: TRBV7-8
CDR3aa: CASSRAGGQTSYEQYF
CDR3nt: TGTGCCAGCAGCAGAGCGGGGGGTCAAACTAGCTACGAGCAGTACTTC

len: 13
abundance: .
j_gene: TRBJ1-2
d_gene: .
v_gene: TRBV3-1/TRBV3-2
CDR3aa: CASSPGGLYGYTF
CDR3nt: TGTGCCAGCAGCCCGGGGGGGCTCTATGGCTACACCTTC

len: 20
abundance: few
j_gene: TRBJ1-5
d_gene: .
v_gene: TRBV6-2/TRBV6-3
CDR3aa: CASSTNIQRWRGNSNQPQHF
CDR3nt: TGTGCCAGCAGTACAAACATACAGCGGTGGCGGGGCAATAGCAATCAGCCCCAGCATTTT

len: 15
abundance: .
j_gene: TRBJ1-2
d_gene: TRBD1
v_gene: TRBV2
CDR3aa: CASSATRGQGYGYTF
CDR3nt: TGTGCCAGCAGTGCAACCAGGGGGCAGGGCTATGGCTACACCTTC

len: 14
abundance: .
j_gene: TRBJ2-2
d_gene: .
v_gene: TRBV29-1
CDR3aa: CSVWERIDTGELFF
CDR3nt: TGCAGCGTCTGGGAGAGGATAGACACCGGGGAGCTGTTTTTT

len: 14
abundance: .
j_gene: TRBJ2-1
d_gene: TRBD2
v_gene: TRBV29-1
CDR3aa: CSVERGSSYNEQFF
CDR3nt: TGCAGCGTGGAGCGGGGGAGCTCCTACAATGAGCAGTTCTTC

len: 11
abundance: .
j_gene: TRBJ1-1
d_gene: .
v_gene: TRBV5-8
CDR3aa: CASSLRREAFF
CDR3nt: TGTGCCAGCAGCCTCCGCAGGGAAGCTTTCTTT

len: 16
abundance: once
j_gene: TRBJ1-2
d_gene: TRBD1
v_gene: TRBV7-2
CDR3aa: CASSLAGAGGGAGYTF
CDR3nt: TGTGCCAGCAGCTTAGCTGGGGCAGGGGGAGGTGCGGGCTACACCTTC

len: 14
abundance: .
j_gene: TRBJ1-1
d_gene: .
v_gene: TRBV3-1/TRBV3-2
CDR3aa: CASSQGGRGTEAFF
CDR3nt: TGTGCCAGCAGCCAAGGGGGGCGTGGGACTGAAGCTTTCTTT

len: 14
abundance: .
j_gene: TRBJ1-5
d_gene: .
v_gene: TRBV2
CDR3aa: CASSDIQGNQPQHF
CDR3nt: TGTGCCAGCAGTGATATTCAGGGCAATCAGCCCCAGCATTTT

len: 15
abundance: .
j_gene: TRBJ1-6
d_gene: .
v_gene: TRBV5-6
CDR3aa: CASSALGYYNSPLHF
CDR3nt: TGTGCCAGCAGCGCCCTCGGGTACTATAATTCACCCCTCCACTTT

len: 14
abundance: .
j_gene: TRBJ1-3
d_gene: .
v_gene: TRBV6-5
CDR3aa: CASSSGDRGNTIYF
CDR3nt: TGTGCCAGCAGTTCGGGGGATAGAGGAAACACCATATATTTT

len: 14
abundance: .
j_gene: TRBJ2-2
d_gene: .
v_gene: TRBV2
CDR3aa: CASKEGGGTGELFF
CDR3nt: TGTGCCAGCAAAGAGGGAGGGGGGACCGGGGAGCTGTTTTTT

len: 11
abundance: .
j_gene: TRBJ2-2
d_gene: .
v_gene: TRBV5-5
CDR3aa: CASSFGRELFF
CDR3nt: TGTGCCAGCAGCTTTGGCCGGGAGCTGTTTTTT

len: 14
abundance: few
j_gene: TRBJ2-7
d_gene: TRBD1
v_gene: TRBV18
CDR3aa: CASSRTGGRSEQYF
CDR3nt: TGTGCCAGCTCACGCACAGGGGGCAGGTCGGAGCAGTACTTC

len: 15
abundance: .
j_gene: TRBJ1-2
d_gene: TRBD1
v_gene: TRBV5-1
CDR3aa: CASSLGGQGAYGYTF
CDR3nt: TGCGCCAGCAGCTTGGGGGGACAGGGGGCCTATGGCTACACCTTC

len: 13
abundance: .
j_gene: TRBJ2-7
d_gene: .
v_gene: TRBV7-2
CDR3aa: CASSSSWGDEQYF
CDR3nt: TGTGCCAGCAGCTCCAGCTGGGGCGACGAGCAGTACTTC

len: 15
abundance: .
j_gene: TRBJ2-1
d_gene: .
v_gene: TRBV5-1
CDR3aa: CASSLALTPSNEQFF
CDR3nt: TGCGCCAGCAGCTTAGCCCTGACACCTTCGAATGAGCAGTTCTTC

len: 15
abundance: .
j_gene: TRBJ1-4
d_gene: .
v_gene: TRBV23-1
CDR3aa: CASSQGAGRNEKLFF
CDR3nt: TGCGCCAGCAGTCAAGGGGCAGGCAGAAATGAAAAACTGTTTTTT

len: 15
abundance: .
j_gene: TRBJ2-7
d_gene: .
v_gene: TRBV19
CDR3aa: CASSRLRELGYEQYF
CDR3nt: TGTGCCAGTAGTCGGCTTCGGGAACTGGGATACGAGCAGTACTTC